This TCR beta chain is from a study of blood T cell repertoires in COVID-19. Overall study: Samples taken during acute and convalescent COVID-19 were collected in the United States, Italy and Spain. Sample material is recorded as cDNA or gDNA derived from T cells, B-cell-depleted T cells, or PBMCs.

This clone was counted only a few times. Under the authors' procedure: Scientists estimated how many nucleated cells there were by amplifying reference gene primers. Method: immunoSEQ multiplex PCR; TCRdb's copy keeps in-frame clones and lacks some. V and J calls and clone size are as listed in that table; D and trimming were resolved from the DNA. The sample records 150,000 or so clones, around 84% being singletons. CDR1 is LGHNA and CDR2 is YNFKEQ in the germline V gene. This CDR3 has 15 residues. J lost 9 bases, V lost 0 bases, and 1 base had no gene match. The receptor comes from a woman between 45 and 60 years old with acute or convalescent COVID-19. Sequenced material: peripheral blood. The chain employs TRBV4-2 and TRBJ1-6; TRBD1 aligns across 11 bases. CDR3 sequence reads: CASSQEGTGGSPLHF. Written as DNA, the CDR3 is TGTGCCAGCAGCCAAGAAGGGACAGGGGGTTCACCCCTCCACTTT.